Listed below are T cell receptor beta chains from one sample, sequenced in a study of spatial heterogeneity in lung cancer. MiXCR, applied by TCRdb to the 5' RACE reads, yields one record per CDR3 protein. The sample lists 35,000 to 55,000 distinct CDR3 sequences; under 7.5% were seen once. The material sequenced was PBMCs, taken at surgery. The receptors were gathered from a female donor with early-stage non-small cell lung cancer. CDR3s include the opening cysteine and the closing phenylalanine or tryptophan. A D gene is named only where the DNA matches it firmly. Clone size appears in some rows only: once, few, many, or a class for an expanded clone.

>.|TRBJ2-1|many|TRBV7-6
CASSPLALHEQFF
TGTGCCAGCAGCCCCTTGGCTCTTCATGAGCAGTTCTTC
>.|TRBJ1-2|many|TRBV6-6
CASSPSGKSGYTF
TGTGCCAGCAGCCCCTCAGGGAAGAGTGGCTACACCTTC
>.|TRBJ2-4|.|TRBV19
CASRILGRDNIQYF
TGTGCCAGTAGGATTTTGGGCAGGGACAACATTCAGTACTTC
>.|TRBJ2-7|.|TRBV5-1
CASSLEWQGSVYEQYF
TGCGCCAGCAGCTTGGAATGGCAGGGGTCCGTCTACGAGCAGTACTTC
>TRBD2|TRBJ2-5|many|TRBV7-2
CASSLSGGQETQYF
TGTGCCAGCAGCTTAAGCGGGGGGCAAGAGACCCAGTACTTC
>TRBD1|TRBJ1-1|many|TRBV6-6
CASITGTANTEAFF
TGTGCCAGCATAACCGGGACAGCTAACACTGAAGCTTTCTTT
>.|TRBJ2-7|.|TRBV6-6
CASTRSERYEQYF
TGTGCCAGCACCAGGTCTGAACGGTACGAGCAGTACTTC
>TRBD2|TRBJ2-2|few|TRBV2
CASSTGGAWAGELFF
TGTGCCAGCAGTACCGGGGGGGCCTGGGCCGGGGAGCTGTTTTTT
>TRBD2|TRBJ2-5|.|TRBV19
CASRLAGGETQYF
TGTGCCAGTAGGCTAGCGGGGGGAGAGACCCAGTACTTC
>.|TRBJ1-1|many|TRBV5-1
CASSFLGTSNTEAFF
TGCGCCAGCAGCTTCCTGGGCACATCGAACACTGAAGCTTTCTTT
>TRBD1|TRBJ2-7|many|TRBV9
CASSVLDRATEQYF
TGTGCCAGCAGCGTATTGGACAGGGCGACCGAGCAGTACTTC
>TRBD1|TRBJ2-3|many|TRBV20-1
CSARSGGLTDTQYF
TGCAGTGCTAGATCAGGGGGCCTAACAGATACGCAGTATTTT
>.|TRBJ1-1|few|TRBV7-6
CASSFVGQMNTEAFF
TGTGCCAGCAGCTTCGTAGGACAGATGAACACTGAAGCTTTCTTT
>.|TRBJ1-4|few|TRBV10-2
CASKMGKGEKLFF
TGCGCCAGCAAAATGGGGAAAGGGGAAAAACTGTTTTTT
>.|TRBJ2-1|many|TRBV3-1
CASSQNLGQSPFNNEQFF
TGTGCCAGCAGCCAGAACCTTGGACAGTCGCCCTTCAACAATGAGCAGTTCTTC
>TRBD1|TRBJ2-2|many|TRBV29-1
CSVEKGTGMDGELFF
TGCAGCGTTGAAAAAGGGACAGGGATGGACGGGGAGCTGTTTTTT
>.|TRBJ2-2|.|TRBV27
CASSFYGTGELFF
TGTGCCAGCAGTTTCTACGGAACCGGGGAGCTGTTTTTT
>.|TRBJ2-7|few|TRBV5-1
CASSLQGQTYEQYF
TGCGCCAGCAGCTTACAGGGACAAACCTACGAGCAGTACTTC
>TRBD2|TRBJ2-3|few|TRBV3-1
CASSQGGLAGTQYF
TGTGCCAGCAGCCAAGGGGGTTTAGCGGGAACGCAGTATTTT
>.|TRBJ1-2|few|TRBV10-3
CAISGQHLGYGYTF
TGTGCCATCAGTGGACAGCACCTAGGCTATGGCTACACCTTC
>TRBD1|TRBJ1-6|many|TRBV20-1
CSATTPPRGSSPLHF
TGCAGTGCTACAACTCCACCCAGGGGGAGTTCACCCCTCCACTTT
>.|TRBJ2-5|many|TRBV3-1
CASSQEPSQETQYF
TGTGCCAGCAGCCAAGAACCCAGCCAAGAGACCCAGTACTTC
>.|TRBJ1-1|many|TRBV24-1
CATNSGPRDTEAFF
TGTGCCACCAACTCGGGCCCTAGAGATACTGAAGCTTTCTTT
>.|TRBJ2-7|few|TRBV10-3
CAISESTVSYEQYF
TGTGCCATCAGTGAGTCGACAGTTTCCTACGAGCAGTACTTC
>.|TRBJ1-2|.|TRBV6-2/TRBV6-3
CASSCGSTTNYGYTF
TGTGCCAGCAGTTGCGGCAGCACGACGAACTATGGCTACACCTTC
>.|TRBJ2-7|.|TRBV14
CASSRTYRVTGEQYF
TGTGCCAGCAGCCGAACATACAGGGTAACAGGCGAGCAGTACTTC
>.|TRBJ2-3|.|TRBV20-1
CSAEGEKTDTQYF
TGCAGTGCTGAGGGCGAAAAGACAGATACGCAGTATTTT